Sequencing of this T cell receptor beta chain was carried out in a study of T cells in Graves' hyperthyroidism and ophthalmopathy. RNA transcripts yielded amplified TCR beta CDR3 regions. An initial round of RT-PCR targeting the TCR CDR3 relied on the HTBI primer set. MiXCR, run by TCRdb on the multiplex PCR reads, gives a single entry per CDR3 protein. The profile shows some 570,000 distinct CDR3 sequences, roughly 17% of them singletons. The trim removed 3 bases at V and 15 bases at J, leaving 12 bases unmatched. The CDR3 has 13 amino acids. Germline V CDR1 and CDR2: DFQATT, SNEGSKA (reference sequence).

The TCR sequence derives from a woman aged 18-35 years with Graves' ophthalmopathy. The chain recombines TRBV20-1 with TRBJ2-4; 9 bases match TRBD1. Sequenced sample: blood. The CDR3 DNA reads as TGCAGTGCTAGGGAGTCCGGGACAGGGCTAGGGTACTTC. Amino acids: CSARESGTGLGYF.